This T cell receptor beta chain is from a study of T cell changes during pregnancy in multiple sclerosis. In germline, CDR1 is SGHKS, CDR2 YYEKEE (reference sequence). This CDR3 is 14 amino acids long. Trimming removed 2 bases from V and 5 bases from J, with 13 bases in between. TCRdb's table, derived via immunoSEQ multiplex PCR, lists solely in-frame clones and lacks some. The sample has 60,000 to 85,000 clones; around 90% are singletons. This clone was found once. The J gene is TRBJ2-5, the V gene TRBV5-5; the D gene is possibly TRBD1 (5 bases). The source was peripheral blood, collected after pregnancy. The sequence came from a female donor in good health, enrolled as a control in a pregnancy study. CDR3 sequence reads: CASSFPGNSETQYF. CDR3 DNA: TGTGCCAGCAGCTTCCCAGGGAATAGCGAGACCCAGTACTTC.